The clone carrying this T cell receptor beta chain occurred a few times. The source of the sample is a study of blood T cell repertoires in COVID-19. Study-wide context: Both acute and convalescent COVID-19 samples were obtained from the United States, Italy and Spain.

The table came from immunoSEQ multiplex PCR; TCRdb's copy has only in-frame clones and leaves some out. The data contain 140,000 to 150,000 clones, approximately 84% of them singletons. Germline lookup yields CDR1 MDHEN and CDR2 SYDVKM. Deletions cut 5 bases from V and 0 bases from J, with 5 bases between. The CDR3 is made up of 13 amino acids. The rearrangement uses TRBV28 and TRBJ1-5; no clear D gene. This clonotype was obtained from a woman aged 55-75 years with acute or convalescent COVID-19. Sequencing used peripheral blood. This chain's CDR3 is CASSLYSNQPQHF. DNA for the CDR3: TGTGCCAGCAGTCTGTATAGCAATCAGCCCCAGCATTTT.